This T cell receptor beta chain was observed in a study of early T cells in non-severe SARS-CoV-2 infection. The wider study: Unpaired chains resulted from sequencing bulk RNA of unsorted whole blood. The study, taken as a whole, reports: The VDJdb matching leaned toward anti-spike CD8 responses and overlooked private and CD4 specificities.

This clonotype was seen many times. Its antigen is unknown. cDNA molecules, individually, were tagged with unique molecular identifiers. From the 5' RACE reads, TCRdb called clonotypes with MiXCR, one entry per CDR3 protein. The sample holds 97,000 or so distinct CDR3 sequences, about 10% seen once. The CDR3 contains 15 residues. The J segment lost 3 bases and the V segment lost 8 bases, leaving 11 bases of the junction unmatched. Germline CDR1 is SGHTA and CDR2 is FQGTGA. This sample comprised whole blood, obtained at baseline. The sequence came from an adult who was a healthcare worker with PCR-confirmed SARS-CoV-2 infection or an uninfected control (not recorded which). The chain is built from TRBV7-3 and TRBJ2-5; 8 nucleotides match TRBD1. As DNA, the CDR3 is TGTGCCAGCGCGACAGGGGCCAATATCGAAGAGACCCAGTACTTC. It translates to CASATGANIEETQYF.